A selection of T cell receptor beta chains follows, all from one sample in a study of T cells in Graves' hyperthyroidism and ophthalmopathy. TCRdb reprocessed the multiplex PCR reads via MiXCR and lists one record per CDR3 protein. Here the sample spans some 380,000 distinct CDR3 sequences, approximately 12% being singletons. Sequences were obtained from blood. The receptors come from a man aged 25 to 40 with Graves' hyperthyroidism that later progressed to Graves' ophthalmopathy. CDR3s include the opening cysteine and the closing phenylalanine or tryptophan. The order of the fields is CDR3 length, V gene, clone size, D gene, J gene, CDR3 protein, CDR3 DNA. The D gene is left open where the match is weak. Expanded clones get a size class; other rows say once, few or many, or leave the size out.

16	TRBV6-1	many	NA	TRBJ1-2	CASSPTRRSLHYGYTF	TGTGCCAGCAGTCCTACCCGGCGGAGCCTGCACTATGGCTACACCTTC
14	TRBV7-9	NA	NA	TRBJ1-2	CASGAGGGKGGYTF	TGTGCCAGCGGCGCGGGGGGGGGAAAAGGTGGCTACACCTTC
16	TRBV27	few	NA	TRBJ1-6	CASSLISGPYNSPLHF	TGTGCCAGCAGTTTGATTTCCGGGCCCTATAATTCACCCCTCCACTTT
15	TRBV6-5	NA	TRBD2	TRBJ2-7	CASSYGIAGLDEQYF	TGTGCCAGCAGTTACGGGATAGCGGGGTTGGACGAGCAGTACTTC
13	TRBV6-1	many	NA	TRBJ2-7	CASTPGGGNEQYF	TGTGCCAGCACCCCCGGAGGGGGGAACGAGCAGTACTTC
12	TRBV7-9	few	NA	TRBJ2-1	CASSPSTGFQFF	TGTGCCAGCAGCCCCTCAACAGGGTTCCAGTTCTTC
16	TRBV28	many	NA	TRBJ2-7	CASRRRTGTVDYEQYF	TGTGCCAGCAGACGCCGGACCGGGACGGTAGACTACGAGCAGTACTTC
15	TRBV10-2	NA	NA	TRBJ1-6	CATTRDGTQNSPLHF	TGCGCCACTACTAGGGACGGAACTCAAAATTCACCCCTCCACTTT
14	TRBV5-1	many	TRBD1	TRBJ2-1	CASSQGQGADEQFF	TGCGCCAGCAGCCAGGGACAGGGGGCAGATGAGCAGTTCTTC
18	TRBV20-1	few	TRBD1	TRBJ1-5	CSAGGQGAPEEGNQPQHF	TGCAGTGCTGGGGGACAGGGGGCACCGGAGGAAGGCAATCAGCCCCAGCATTTT
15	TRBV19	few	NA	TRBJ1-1	CASSTQGRRNTEAFF	TGTGCCAGTAGTACCCAGGGCCGAAGGAACACTGAAGCTTTCTTT
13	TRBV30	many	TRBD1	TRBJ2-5	CAWSGQGPETQYF	TGTGCCTGGAGCGGACAGGGTCCCGAGACCCAGTACTTC